This T cell receptor (beta chain) derives from a study of T cell changes during pregnancy in multiple sclerosis. CDR3 size: 12 residues. Germline lookup yields CDR1 SEHNR and CDR2 FQNEAQ (reference sequence). Trimming took off 5 bases at V and 1 base at J, with 6 bases between the two ends. The table came from immunoSEQ multiplex PCR; TCRdb's copy has only in-frame clones and leaves some out. The sample includes over 90,000 clones, 92% of them seen just once. Sample: peripheral blood, taken after pregnancy. The chain combines TRBV7-9 with TRBJ2-7, with D uncertain. This TCR was sampled from a female donor with multiple sclerosis, enrolled in a pregnancy study. The CDR3 sequence: CASSPESYEQYF. The CDR3 bases are TGTGCCAGCAGCCCCGAGTCCTACGAGCAGTACTTC.